Included here is one T cell receptor beta chain sequence, with context. The sample originates from a study of OX40 agonist ivuxolimab in advanced cancers. Across the whole study: Intravenous ivuxolimab was administered to patients every 2 weeks at 0.01 to 10 mg/kg. Three patients, one with hepatocellular carcinoma and two with cutaneous melanoma, achieved partial responses.

CDR1 and CDR2 (germline): SGHNT, YENEEA. Trimming took 1 base from V and 2 from J, leaving 11 bases between them. This CDR3 comprises 16 residues. Clones were sequenced by immunoSEQ multiplex PCR, and TCRdb holds only the in-frame ones, with some missing. Of approximately 94,000 clones in the sample, about 91% were seen once. The chain carries TRBV11-3 and TRBJ2-2; TRBD1 is a possible D gene (6 bases). The sequencing used CD4+ or CD8+ T cells sorted from blood, collected in a trial of the OX40 agonist ivuxolimab. This receptor was obtained from an adult with an advanced solid tumor such as melanoma, head and neck, liver or kidney cancer. The CDR3 bases are TGTGCCAGCAGCTTAGTTTTGGGGGCTAACACCGGGGAGCTGTTTTTT. Its translation: CASSLVLGANTGELFF.